Here is one T cell receptor beta chain with its context. Its antigen specificity is not known. No base quality information exists; no much larger clone differs at one position. The CDR3 regions of human TCRbeta chains were analyzed by immunosequencing. Processing in the source paper ran as follows. TCRs in the repertoires were compared against a reference library of SARS-CoV-2-specific TCRs that had been generated with the MIRA antigen-specificity platform. Breadth meant the fraction of unique TCRs that were SARS-CoV-2-associated, whereas depth meant the fraction of total T cells that were SARS-CoV-2-associated. Using the MIRA data, each spike-specific TCR was mapped to the spike region that the TCR reacts to and placed in a CD4 or CD8 class. Log10-transformed breadth and depth values were compared by one-way ANOVA with Sidak's multiple comparisons tests. TCRdb took this table from immuneACCESS and kept in-frame rearrangements with V and J called. Such tables lack part of the clones; where checked against another copy, unresolved V genes explain under half of the gap, and the rest is unexplained. The D gene and trimming were derived from the DNA, and the V and J assignments and clone size from that table. For this sample there are about 100,000 clones; over 90% appear just once. The leading ten clones occupy around 1.7% of the sample.

Ends trimmed: V by 6 bases, J by 7 bases; bases unmatched to a gene: 11. The CDR3 covers 14 residues, taking in both the cysteine and the phenylalanine. The DNA shown is the 42-base CDR3, in frame from base 1. CDR1 is given as MDHEN and CDR2 as SYDVKM, both from the germline V gene. This entry belongs to a study of T cell responses to AZD1222 COVID-19 vaccine (TCRdb year 2021). Regarding the complete study: Because spike-specific TCR depth and breadth did not differ between the two schedules, AZD1222 recipients who got a second dose at roughly 4 weeks were pooled with those who got a second dose at roughly 12 weeks. A total of about 230 trial participants underwent TCR sequencing, of whom 200 to 220 received two doses of AZD1222 and about 25 received two doses of the MenACWY control vaccine. Trial participants were enrolled by age into subgroups of 18-55, 56-69 and 70-plus years, and approximately 150, 30 and 60 TCR-sequenced participants, respectively, were included in these subgroups. On the study overall, not on this receptor specifically: The 56-69-year group was small, and its depth increase did not reach significance, likely because of low power. The whole spike protein was spanned by vaccine-associated CD4 TCRs, and dominant responses were seen in regions 160-218 and 743-854. Because no day 14 peak-response samples were available, the repertoires could be characterized only after the peak T cell response. Epitopes outside the regions mutated in the B.1.351 and B.1.1.7 variants were reportedly recognized by nearly half of the unique spike-specific TCRs. After two AZD1222 doses, spike-specific TCR breadth and depth were significantly higher than at day 0 and than in MenACWY recipients. Participants were mostly white British, with more females than males. The authors suggested clonal diversity may have been underestimated. Conclusions about previously exposed vaccinees are limited, since just five to seven AZD1222 recipients were seropositive for SARS-CoV-2 at baseline.

This specimen's time point label, per the study, means: baseline before first vaccination. Vaccinee samples were obtained from the UK trials COV001 and COV002, which included a single-blind randomized controlled phase 2/3 trial of AZD1222 (ChAdOx1 nCoV-19) in healthy adults. For TCRbeta chain sequencing, PBMC samples from trial participants were taken at day 0 and at day 28 after the second dose. The chain links TRBV28 with TRBJ1-2, and TRBD1 aligns with 7 junction nucleotides. The sequence was obtained from an adult in good health. The sequencing used peripheral blood, collected on day 0 of AZD1222 vaccination. The DNA sequence is given as TGTGCCAGCAGCACCGGATACCACAGGGGTGGCTACACCTTC. Its product reads: CASSTGYHRGGYTF.